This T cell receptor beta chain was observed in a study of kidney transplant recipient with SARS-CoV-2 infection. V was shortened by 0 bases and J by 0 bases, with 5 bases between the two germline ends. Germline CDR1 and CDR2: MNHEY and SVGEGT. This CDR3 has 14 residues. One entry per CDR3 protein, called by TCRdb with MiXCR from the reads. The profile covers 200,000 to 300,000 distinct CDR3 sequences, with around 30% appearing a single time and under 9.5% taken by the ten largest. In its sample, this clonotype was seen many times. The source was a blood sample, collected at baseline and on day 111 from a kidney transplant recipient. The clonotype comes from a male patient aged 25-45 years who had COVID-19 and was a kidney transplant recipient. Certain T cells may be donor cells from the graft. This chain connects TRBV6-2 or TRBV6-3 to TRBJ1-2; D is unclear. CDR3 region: CASSYSNANYGYTF. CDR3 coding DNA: TGTGCCAGCAGTTACTCGAATGCTAACTATGGCTACACCTTC.